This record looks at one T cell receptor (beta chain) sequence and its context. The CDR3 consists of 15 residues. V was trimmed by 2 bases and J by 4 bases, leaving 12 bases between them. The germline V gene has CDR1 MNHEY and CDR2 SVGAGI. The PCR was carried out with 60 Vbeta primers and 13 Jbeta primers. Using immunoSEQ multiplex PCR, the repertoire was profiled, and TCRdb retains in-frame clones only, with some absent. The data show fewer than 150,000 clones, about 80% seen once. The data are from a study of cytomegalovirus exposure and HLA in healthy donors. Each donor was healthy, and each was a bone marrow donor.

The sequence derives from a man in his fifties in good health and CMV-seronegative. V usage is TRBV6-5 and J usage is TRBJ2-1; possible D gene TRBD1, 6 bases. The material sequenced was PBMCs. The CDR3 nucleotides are TGTGCCAGCAGTTACACACAGGGACCTTACAATGAGCAGTTCTTC. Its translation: CASSYTQGPYNEQFF.